A single sample gave rise to the 27 T cell receptor beta chains below, sequenced in a study of blood T cell repertoires in COVID-19. Some clones are missing from TCRdb's copy, which holds only in-frame ones; the method was immunoSEQ multiplex PCR. Of about 210,000 clones detected, approximately 83% appear once; the ten largest clones hold 2.5%. Source material: peripheral blood. The receptors originated from a woman aged 40 to 55 with active or convalescent COVID-19.

V usage is TRBV30 and J usage is TRBJ1-2; D is unclear. There are 13 residues in the CDR3. The germline gives CDR1 GTSNPN, CDR2 SVGIG (reference sequence). V was cut by 3 bases and J by 7 bases, with 15 bases left in between. The CDR3 is CAWSPFGVSGYTF. For the CDR3, the DNA is TGTGCCTGGAGCCCCTTTGGAGTTAGTGGCTACACCTTC.

About this clone: Other DNA sequences within the sample encode an identical CDR3. The chain carries TRBV5-1 and TRBJ2-1; TRBD2 matches 10 bases. Germline V CDR1 and CDR2: SGHRS, YFSETQ. This CDR3 is built from 15 residues. V shed 2 bases, J shed 6 bases, and the junction held 5 bases outside the gene matches. CDR3 loop: CASSLLAGRGNEQFF. CDR3 nucleotides: TGCGCCAGCAGCTTACTAGCGGGGAGGGGCAATGAGCAGTTCTTC.

The chain links TRBV7-9 to TRBJ2-7; D may be TRBD2 (6 bases). CDR3 length: 13 residues. The germline CDR1 and CDR2 sequences are SEHNR and FQNEAQ (reference sequence). With 1 base removed from V and 7 bases from J, the gap between germline ends came to 11 bases. The CDR3 DNA sequence: TGTGCCAGCAGCTTAGGCGGGACCTGGGAGCAGTACTTC. Translating it yields CASSLGGTWEQYF.

This rearrangement joins TRBV28 to TRBJ1-2; a weak D match, TRBD1 (5 bases). Germline V gives CDR1 MDHEN, CDR2 SYDVKM. Trimming took off 3 bases at V and 5 bases at J, with 10 bases between the two ends. The CDR3 has 13 residues. The CDR3: CASSLAGRYGYTF. The CDR3 DNA is TGTGCCAGCAGTTTGGCAGGGAGGTATGGCTACACCTTC.

This clone appeared once. The V call is TRBV2, the J call TRBJ2-1, with 7 bases aligning to TRBD1. Trimming removed 6 bases from V and 7 bases from J; junction bases left unmatched: 3. CDR3 length: 12 amino acids. The V gene's germline CDR1 is SNHLY and CDR2 FYNNEI. The CDR3 protein is CASSVQGNEQFF. The CDR3 DNA sequence: TGTGCCAGCAGCGTACAGGGGAATGAGCAGTTCTTC.

The V and J genes are TRBV2 and TRBJ1-2; no firm D call. The CDR3 spans 12 residues. Germline V gene lookup returns CDR1 SNHLY and CDR2 FYNNEI. The germline V and J ends were trimmed by 6 bases and 4 bases, with 9 bases remaining between them. CDR3: CASRVTSYGYTF. The CDR3, as DNA: TGTGCCAGCAGGGTTACTAGCTATGGCTACACCTTC.

This clone was counted once. CDR3 region: CASIRTGSIGTEAFF. The CDR3 bases are TGTGCCAGCATCCGAACCGGGTCCATAGGCACTGAAGCTTTCTTT. The chain carries TRBV6-5 and TRBJ1-1; no clear D. CDR3 size: 15 residues. Germline V gene sequence: CDR1 MNHEY, CDR2 SVGAGI. Trimming pared 7 bases from V and 4 bases from J, leaving 19 bases between.

V gene TRBV7-9 combines with J gene TRBJ2-7; TRBD2 is a possible D gene (5 bases). V lost 1 base and J lost 4, with 11 bases in between. The CDR3 consists of 14 residues. Germline CDR1 SEHNR, CDR2 FQNEAQ (reference sequence). The CDR3 bases are TGTGCCAGCAGCTTAGGAGGGTCTGTATACGAGCAGTACTTC. Translated: CASSLGGSVYEQYF.

The chain couples TRBV27 to TRBJ2-2; 7 nucleotides line up with TRBD1. The CDR3 has 16 residues. Losses at the gene ends were 4 bases for V and 0 bases for J; bases not matched to a gene: 5. Germline V CDR1 and CDR2: MNHEY, SMNVEV (reference sequence). CDR3 bases: TGTGCCAGCAGTTCCGCAGGGGGTGCGAACACCGGGGAGCTGTTTTTT. It yields the protein CASSSAGGANTGELFF.

The CDR3 loop is CASSPQEISNQPQHF. The CDR3 region has the DNA TGTGCCAGCTCACCACAAGAGATTAGCAATCAGCCCCAGCATTTT. V usage is TRBV18 and J usage is TRBJ1-5; D ambiguous. The germline V and J ends were trimmed by 1 base and 0 bases, with 7 bases remaining between them. The germline gives CDR1 KGHSH, CDR2 LQKENI. The CDR3 has 15 amino acids. The full variable domain, with the rest looked up from reference TRBV18 and TRBJ1-5, is NAGVMQNPRHLVRRRGQEARLRCSPMKGHSHVYWYRQLPEEGLKFMVYLQKENIIDESGMPKERFSAEFPKEGPSILRIQQVVRGDSAAYFCASSPQEISNQPQHFGDGTRLSIL.

The J gene is TRBJ2-2, the V gene TRBV5-1; 11 nucleotides line up with TRBD1. With 3 bases clipped from V and 2 bases from J, the junction kept 6 bases outside the gene matches. Per germline, CDR1 SGHRS and CDR2 YFSETQ. The CDR3 contains 17 residues. CDR3 in amino acids: CASSSLGQGANTGELFF. CDR3 nucleotide sequence: TGCGCCAGCAGCTCGTTAGGACAGGGGGCTAACACCGGGGAGCTGTTTTTT.

This chain joins TRBV7-2 and TRBJ2-5; tentative D call: TRBD2 (6 bases). Germline values: CDR1 SGHTA, CDR2 FQGNSA. This CDR3 spans 15 amino acids. V was clipped by 4 bases and J by 5 bases, with 17 bases between them. The CDR3 loop is CASSYSGLPIETQYF. The CDR3 DNA reads as TGTGCCAGCAGCTATAGCGGTCTCCCAATTGAGACCCAGTACTTC.

The chain combines TRBV5-1 with TRBJ1-1; TRBD1 matches at 9 bases. V trimming: 0 bases; J trimming: 4 bases; junction bases outside the gene matches: 4. The CDR3 length is 15 residues. The V gene's germline CDR1 is SGHRS and CDR2 YFSETQ. The CDR3 loop is CASSLAGQGTTEAFF. As DNA, the CDR3 is TGCGCCAGCAGCTTGGCCGGACAGGGGACCACTGAAGCTTTCTTT.

The chain combines TRBV24-1 with TRBJ1-2; D call uncertain. The CDR3 has 12 residues. Germline-derived CDR1 and CDR2 are KGHDR and SFDVKD. With 10 bases removed from V and 0 bases from J, the gap between germline ends came to 8 bases. This CDR3 is CATGDSNYGYTF. In DNA, the CDR3 is TGTGCCACAGGTGACTCTAACTATGGCTACACCTTC.

J is TRBJ1-5 and V is TRBV5-5; no definite D call. This CDR3 spans 18 amino acids. Looked up from germline, CDR1 is SGHKS and CDR2 is YYEKEE (reference sequence). V lost 4 bases and J 3 bases, leaving 23 bases between the germline ends. This CDR3 is CASSEGDWLYGVNQPQHF. CDR3 nucleotide sequence: TGTGCCAGCAGCGAGGGAGATTGGTTATACGGGGTCAATCAGCCCCAGCATTTT.

This clone was observed a handful of times. The chain joins TRBV5-1 to TRBJ1-4; TRBD1 might be the D (5 bases). The germline CDR1 and CDR2 sequences are SGHRS and YFSETQ. This CDR3 region has 14 residues. V was trimmed by 3 bases and J by 10 bases, leaving 16 bases between them. Here the CDR3 DNA reads TGCGCCAGCAGCTCGACAGAAGTGAACGGAAAACTGTTTTTT. Translated: CASSSTEVNGKLFF.

CDR3: CASSADREAEAFF. The CDR3 DNA reads TGTGCCAGCAGTGCGGACAGGGAGGCTGAAGCTTTCTTT. This rearrangement joins TRBV2 to TRBJ1-1, with TRBD1 identical over 8 bases. The CDR3 is made up of 13 amino acids. Per germline, CDR1 SNHLY and CDR2 FYNNEI. With 4 bases clipped from V and 6 bases from J, the junction kept 4 bases outside the gene matches.

V gene TRBV27 combines with J gene TRBJ2-6; D is possibly TRBD1 (6 bases). The ends were cut back, 1 base at V and 4 bases at J, with 20 bases in the middle. This CDR3 comprises 19 residues. The germline V gene has CDR1 MNHEY and CDR2 SMNVEV (reference sequence). CDR3 in amino acids: CASSLWGMRGFTGANVLTF. The CDR3 bases are TGTGCCAGCAGTTTATGGGGGATGAGGGGGTTCACCGGGGCCAACGTCCTGACTTTC.

The rearrangement links TRBV9 to TRBJ2-1; 7 bases agree with TRBD2. V lost 1 base to trimming and J lost 10 bases; unmatched junction nucleotides: 5. The CDR3 totals 13 residues. Germline CDR1 is SGDLS and CDR2 is YYNGEE. CDR3 protein: CASSVSWGGEQFF. The CDR3 coding sequence is TGTGCCAGCAGCGTATCTTGGGGGGGAGAGCAGTTCTTC.

This clone has just one count. This chain uses TRBV7-9 with TRBJ1-1, with a weak D call TRBD1 (5 bases). V lost 5 bases to trimming and J lost 2 bases, with 12 bases between them. Germline V CDR1 and CDR2: SEHNR, FQNEAQ (reference sequence). The length of the CDR3 is 14 residues. The CDR3 DNA follows: TGTGCCAGCAGCCCGACAGATTATAACACTGAAGCTTTCTTT. It is translated as CASSPTDYNTEAFF. Drawing the rest from reference TRBV7-9 and TRBJ1-1, the complete variable domain is DTGVSQNPRHKITKRGQNVTFRCDPISEHNRLYWYRQTLGQGPEFLTYFQNEAQLEKSRLLSDRFSAERPKGSFSTLEIQRTEQGDSAMYLCASSPTDYNTEAFFGQGTRLTVV.

The chain combines TRBV11-2 with TRBJ2-7; D might be TRBD2 (5 bases). The CDR3 extends over 14 amino acids. Trimming removed 1 base from V and 5 bases from J, with 12 bases in between. Germline V gene data show CDR1 as SGHAT and CDR2 as FQNNGV. The CDR3 DNA reads TGTGCCAGCAGCTTAGGAGGGATCCTCCACGAGCAGTACTTC. It is translated as CASSLGGILHEQYF. Combining the CDR3 with reference TRBV11-2 and TRBJ2-7 gives the whole variable domain EAGVAQSPRYKIIEKRQSVAFWCNPISGHATLYWYQQILGQGPKLLIQFQNNGVVDDSQLPKDRFSAERLKGVDSTLKIQPAKLEDSAVYLCASSLGGILHEQYFGPGTRLTVT.

The CDR3 sequence is CASSGSGSSYEQYF. As DNA, the CDR3 is TGTGCCAGCAGCGGTAGCGGGAGCTCCTACGAGCAGTACTTC. The chain links TRBV4-2 to TRBJ2-7; 9 nucleotides line up with TRBD2. Looked up from germline, CDR1 is LGHNA and CDR2 is YNFKEQ. CDR3 length equals 14 residues. The V segment lost 5 bases and the J segment 0 bases; nucleotides outside the gene matches: 2.

This clone was recorded only once. This sequence joins TRBV3-1 (or the pseudogene TRBV3-2) and TRBJ2-3; 8 nucleotides align to TRBD1. CDR3 length equals 16 residues. V lost 0 bases, J lost 4 bases, and 6 bases stayed unmatched. The germline V gene encodes CDR1 LGHDT and CDR2 YNNKEL (reference sequence). CDR3 in amino acids: CASSQEMAGGPDTQYF. Here the CDR3 DNA reads TGTGCCAGCAGCCAAGAAATGGCAGGGGGCCCAGATACGCAGTATTTT.

The chain is built from TRBV6-5 and TRBJ1-2, with 8 bases lining up with TRBD1. Losses at the gene ends were 5 bases for V and 4 bases for J; bases not matched to a gene: 6. CDR3 size: 14 residues. Germline CDR1 is MNHEY and CDR2 is SVGAGI. The CDR3 bases are TGTGCCAGCAGTCCGACAGGGGTGGCCTATGGCTACACCTTC. Amino acids: CASSPTGVAYGYTF.

This chain connects TRBV5-6 to TRBJ1-5; 9 bases are shared with TRBD1. The CDR3 length is 14 residues. Germline CDR1 is SGHDT and CDR2 is YYEEEE. The V gene end was trimmed by 4 bases and the J gene end by 7 bases; junction bases not matched to a gene: 6. The DNA of the CDR3 is TGTGCCAGCAGCGTCGGGACAGGGCCACAGCCCCAGCATTTT. It is translated as CASSVGTGPQPQHF.

Only a few counts were recorded for this clone. The chain recombines TRBV7-3 with TRBJ1-1, with D possibly matching TRBD1 (5 bases). The CDR3 contains 13 residues. The germline CDR1 and CDR2 sequences are SGHTA and FQGTGA. Trimming removed 5 bases from V and 1 base from J, with 8 bases in between. Here the CDR3 DNA reads TGTGCCAGCAGCGTACAGGCGAACACTGAAGCTTTCTTT. Amino acid sequence: CASSVQANTEAFF.

V is TRBV14 and J is TRBJ2-7; 9 bases line up with TRBD2. Germline lookup yields CDR1 SGHDN and CDR2 FVKESK. The CDR3 runs to 20 residues. Germline trimming cut 0 bases from V and 0 bases from J; bases unmatched to any gene: 15. The CDR3 here is CASSQEVSIKREDRSYEQYF. CDR3 nucleotide sequence: TGTGCCAGCAGCCAAGAAGTCAGTATCAAGCGGGAGGACCGCTCCTACGAGCAGTACTTC.